A selection of T cell receptor beta chains follows, all from one sample in a study of T-cell reconstitution after alpha-beta-depleted transplantation in children. MiXCR, applied by TCRdb to the PCR reads, yields one record per CDR3 protein. The sample comprises about 120,000 distinct CDR3 sequences, about 23% of which are singletons, and roughly a tenth rests with the top ten. This specimen consisted of PBMCs, mostly from graft donor cells, obtained 180 days after TCRalphabeta/CD19-depleted stem cell transplant. Source of these receptors: a male patient between 2 and 10 years old who had a stem cell transplant for chronic granulomatous disease, so the T cells may come from the graft donor. Both conserved end residues are part of each CDR3. A D gene is named only where the DNA matches it firmly. Only some rows state a clone size, as once, few, many or a class for expanded clones.

cdr3_nt: TGTGCCAGCAGCTTGGTTTTGGTAGCGGACGTTTTGTGGGAGCAGTACTTC; cdr3_aa: CASSLVLVADVLWEQYF; v_call: TRBV5-6; j_call: TRBJ2-7; clone_size: .; d_call: .
cdr3_nt: TGTGCCAGCAGCTCCACTGGAAACACCATATATTTT; cdr3_aa: CASSSTGNTIYF; v_call: TRBV7-2; j_call: TRBJ1-3; clone_size: .; d_call: .
cdr3_nt: TGCAGTGCTAGGGGGACTACCGTCTACGAGCAGTACTTC; cdr3_aa: CSARGTTVYEQYF; v_call: TRBV20-1; j_call: TRBJ2-7; clone_size: many; d_call: TRBD2
cdr3_nt: TGTGCCAGCAGCCCTCCCCAGGGGGCGAGGGAGACCCAGTACTTC; cdr3_aa: CASSPPQGARETQYF; v_call: TRBV4-2; j_call: TRBJ2-5; clone_size: .; d_call: TRBD1
cdr3_nt: TGTGCCAGTAGTATCACCGGCTTTTGGGGCTACACCTTC; cdr3_aa: CASSITGFWGYTF; v_call: TRBV19; j_call: TRBJ1-2; clone_size: .; d_call: .
cdr3_nt: TGCGCCAGCAGCTTGTCCAGCTCGAAAAACATTCAGTACTTC; cdr3_aa: CASSLSSSKNIQYF; v_call: TRBV5-1; j_call: TRBJ2-4; clone_size: many; d_call: .
cdr3_nt: TGCAGTGCTCCCCCTATGGGACTAGCGGGAGGTGTCCGGAATGAGCAGTTCTTC; cdr3_aa: CSAPPMGLAGGVRNEQFF; v_call: TRBV20-1; j_call: TRBJ2-1; clone_size: many; d_call: TRBD2
cdr3_nt: TGTGCCAGCAGTCGTACTAGCGGGGGCACAGATACGCAGTATTTT; cdr3_aa: CASSRTSGGTDTQYF; v_call: TRBV7-9; j_call: TRBJ2-3; clone_size: few; d_call: TRBD2
cdr3_nt: TGCAGTGCAAGGGCCGGGAACACTGAAGCTTTCTTT; cdr3_aa: CSARAGNTEAFF; v_call: TRBV20-1; j_call: TRBJ1-1; clone_size: few; d_call: .
cdr3_nt: TGCAGCGCCGAGGGGGGCACGTACAATGAGCAGTTCTTC; cdr3_aa: CSAEGGTYNEQFF; v_call: TRBV29-1; j_call: TRBJ2-1; clone_size: many; d_call: .
cdr3_nt: TGCAGTGCTAGAGGGGACAGGGCTGAAAAACTGTTTTTT; cdr3_aa: CSARGDRAEKLFF; v_call: TRBV20-1; j_call: TRBJ1-4; clone_size: many; d_call: TRBD1
cdr3_nt: TGTGCCAGCAGTCCCTACACAGGCCACTATGGCTACACCTTC; cdr3_aa: CASSPYTGHYGYTF; v_call: TRBV12-3/TRBV12-4; j_call: TRBJ1-2; clone_size: many; d_call: .
cdr3_nt: TGCGCCAGCCGACAATATAGCACAGATACGCAGTATTTT; cdr3_aa: CASRQYSTDTQYF; v_call: TRBV5-1; j_call: TRBJ2-3; clone_size: many; d_call: .
cdr3_nt: TGCGCCAGCAGCCAAGATATAGAAAACCCCACAGATACGCAGTATTTT; cdr3_aa: CASSQDIENPTDTQYF; v_call: TRBV4-1; j_call: TRBJ2-3; clone_size: few; d_call: .
cdr3_nt: TGTGCCAGCAGTGATGGCCTAGCGGGAGAAAGCAATGAGCAGTTCTTC; cdr3_aa: CASSDGLAGESNEQFF; v_call: TRBV6-4; j_call: TRBJ2-1; clone_size: many; d_call: TRBD2
cdr3_nt: TGCAGCGTTGACGCACAGCAAGAGACCCAGTACTTC; cdr3_aa: CSVDAQQETQYF; v_call: TRBV29-1; j_call: TRBJ2-5; clone_size: few; d_call: .
cdr3_nt: TGTGCCAGCAGCCTGGGAGATCGAAGCGAAGATACGCAGTATTTT; cdr3_aa: CASSLGDRSEDTQYF; v_call: TRBV12-3/TRBV12-4; j_call: TRBJ2-3; clone_size: .; d_call: .
cdr3_nt: TGTGCCAGCAGTCCCGGACAGGGCAATCAGCCCCAGCATTTT; cdr3_aa: CASSPGQGNQPQHF; v_call: TRBV28; j_call: TRBJ1-5; clone_size: many; d_call: TRBD1
cdr3_nt: TGCAGTGCTAGTGACGGGGAGCGTTATCAGCCCCAGCATTTT; cdr3_aa: CSASDGERYQPQHF; v_call: TRBV20-1; j_call: TRBJ1-5; clone_size: many; d_call: .
cdr3_nt: TGTGCCAGCAGCGTAGGGTTAGCGGGAGGCTCCTACAATGAGCAGTTCTTC; cdr3_aa: CASSVGLAGGSYNEQFF; v_call: TRBV9; j_call: TRBJ2-1; clone_size: many; d_call: TRBD2
cdr3_nt: TGTGCCAGCAGCTTAGCCCCGACTAGCGGCACAGATACGCAGTATTTT; cdr3_aa: CASSLAPTSGTDTQYF; v_call: TRBV7-2; j_call: TRBJ2-3; clone_size: many; d_call: TRBD2
cdr3_nt: TGTGCCAGCAGCTTTCTGCAGCAATACAATGAGCAGTTCTTC; cdr3_aa: CASSFLQQYNEQFF; v_call: TRBV5-6; j_call: TRBJ2-1; clone_size: few; d_call: .
cdr3_nt: TGCTGTGCTAGAGATCTCCGAGAGTCCGCCTACGAGCAGTACTTC; cdr3_aa: CCARDLRESAYEQYF; v_call: TRBV20-1; j_call: TRBJ2-7; clone_size: few; d_call: .
cdr3_nt: TGCGCCAGCAGCCTCCCCTCTAGCGGGAGGGGCGATGAGCAGTTCTTC; cdr3_aa: CASSLPSSGRGDEQFF; v_call: TRBV5-1; j_call: TRBJ2-1; clone_size: .; d_call: TRBD2
cdr3_nt: TGTGCCAGCAGTCGAGCGGGAGGGGGTGGTGAGCAGTTCTTC; cdr3_aa: CASSRAGGGGEQFF; v_call: TRBV12-3/TRBV12-4; j_call: TRBJ2-1; clone_size: .; d_call: TRBD2